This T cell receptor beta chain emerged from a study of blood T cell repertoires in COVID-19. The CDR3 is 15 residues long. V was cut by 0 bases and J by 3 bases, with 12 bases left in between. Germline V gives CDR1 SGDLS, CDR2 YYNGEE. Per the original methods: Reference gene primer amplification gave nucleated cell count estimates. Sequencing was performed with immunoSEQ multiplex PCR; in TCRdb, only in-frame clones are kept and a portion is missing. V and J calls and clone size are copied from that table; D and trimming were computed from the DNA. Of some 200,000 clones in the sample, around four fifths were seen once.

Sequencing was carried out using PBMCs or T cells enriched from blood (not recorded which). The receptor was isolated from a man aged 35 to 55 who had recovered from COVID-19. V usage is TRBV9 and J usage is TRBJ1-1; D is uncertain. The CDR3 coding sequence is TGTGCCAGCAGCGTAGATCCCTTTGAGGACACTGAAGCTTTCTTT. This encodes CASSVDPFEDTEAFF.